A single sample gave rise to the 25 T cell receptor beta chains below, sequenced in a study of blood T cell repertoires in COVID-19. This table comes from immunoSEQ multiplex PCR, and its TCRdb copy is limited to in-frame clones, with some not included. The sample records fewer than 90,000 clones, around 90% being singletons. Sample: peripheral blood. These receptors were collected from an elderly woman with active or convalescent COVID-19.

The chain employs TRBV10-3 and TRBJ1-5; 9 bases map to TRBD1. V trimming: 8 bases; J trimming: 6 bases; junction bases outside the gene matches: 5. The CDR3 has 13 residues. The germline V gene encodes CDR1 ENHRY and CDR2 SYGVKD. The CDR3 nucleotides read TGTGCCATCGGACAGGGGATGAGTCAGCCCCAGCATTTT. This encodes CAIGQGMSQPQHF.

The sample holds a few counts of this clone. The CDR3 loop reads CASSQTGAYNSPLHF. Written as DNA, the CDR3 is TGCGCCAGCAGCCAAACAGGGGCCTATAATTCACCCCTCCACTTT. The chain links TRBV4-3 to TRBJ1-6; TRBD1 agrees at 7 bases. The CDR3 is 15 residues long. The V and J ends lost 2 bases and 2 bases, in that order; junction bases with no gene match: 0. Per the germline V gene, CDR1 is LGHNA and CDR2 is YSLEER.

This clone was observed once. The chain couples TRBV10-3 to TRBJ1-1; 7 bases agree with TRBD1. The CDR3 totals 13 residues. Unmatched junction bases numbered 4, after V lost 6 bases and J lost 3 bases. CDR1 and CDR2 from the germline V gene are ENHRY and SYGVKD. The CDR3 reads CAISPRGDTEAFF. The CDR3 nucleotides read TGTGCCATCAGCCCCAGGGGGGACACTGAAGCTTTCTTT.

The CDR3: CATSTSGRSTGELFF. The CDR3 bases are TGCGCCACCTCTACTAGCGGGAGAAGTACCGGGGAGCTGTTTTTT. The chain employs TRBV5-1 and TRBJ2-2, with 11 bases that match TRBD2. V shed 9 bases, J shed 5 bases, and the junction held 9 bases outside the gene matches. The CDR3 covers 15 residues. From germline, CDR1 is SGHRS and CDR2 YFSETQ.

The chain recombines TRBV5-1 with TRBJ2-3; D call uncertain. This CDR3 has 15 amino acids. The germline V gene encodes CDR1 SGHRS and CDR2 YFSETQ. V dropped 0 bases and J dropped 5 bases, with 13 bases sitting between them. The CDR3 spells CASSLGVTYGDTQYF. CDR3 nucleotides: TGCGCCAGCAGCTTGGGTGTGACATATGGAGATACGCAGTATTTT.

The V call is TRBV9, the J call TRBJ2-3; D is possibly TRBD1 (5 bases). CDR3 length equals 15 residues. Trimming pared 4 bases from V and 6 bases from J, leaving 18 bases between. Germline-derived CDR1 and CDR2 are SGDLS and YYNGEE. This CDR3 reads CASSPKVGRQDTQYF. As DNA, the CDR3 is TGTGCCAGCAGCCCCAAAGTAGGCAGACAGGATACGCAGTATTTT.

The chain links TRBV4-1 to TRBJ2-7; 7 bases are shared with TRBD1. Germline trimming cut 4 bases from V and 5 bases from J; bases unmatched to any gene: 11. The CDR3 runs to 15 residues. CDR1 is MGHRA and CDR2 is YSYEKL in the germline V gene. CDR3 sequence reads: CASSLRDRANDEQYF. DNA for the CDR3: TGCGCCAGCAGCCTTCGCGACAGGGCGAACGACGAGCAGTACTTC.

V and J are TRBV11-2 and TRBJ2-7; 7 bases are shared with TRBD2. After removal of 4 bases from V and 0 bases from J, the junction contained 12 bases not matched to a gene. This CDR3 comprises 17 residues. Germline V gives CDR1 SGHAT, CDR2 FQNNGV. The CDR3 coding sequence is TGTGCCAGCAGCTCCGGGCGTGGGGTAGCGGGCTCCTACGAGCAGTACTTC. As protein: CASSSGRGVAGSYEQYF.

The chain couples TRBV7-3 to TRBJ2-2, with 10 bases lining up with TRBD1. V dropped 5 bases and J dropped 7; count of bases not matched to a gene: 4. Per the germline V gene, CDR1 is SGHTA and CDR2 is FQGTGA. The CDR3 loop spans 14 amino acids. In DNA, the CDR3 is TGTGCCAGCAGCCGACAGGGGGCAGGCGGGGAGCTGTTTTTT. This gives the protein CASSRQGAGGELFF.

The V gene is TRBV5-6, the J gene TRBJ1-1, with D perhaps TRBD1 (6 bases). V lost 3 bases to trimming and J lost 0 bases, with 9 bases between them. Germline-derived CDR1 and CDR2 are SGHDT and YYEEEE. This CDR3 has 14 residues. The CDR3 protein is CASSSTGLNTEAFF. The CDR3 nucleotides are TGTGCCAGCAGCTCGACAGGCCTGAACACTGAAGCTTTCTTT.

V gene TRBV2 combines with J gene TRBJ1-2, with 9 positions matching TRBD1. V lost 0 bases to trimming and J lost 5 bases; unmatched junction nucleotides: 4. The CDR3 covers 15 residues. The germline CDR1 and CDR2 sequences are SNHLY and FYNNEI. CDR3 residues: CASSEARTGDYGYTF. The CDR3 bases are TGTGCCAGCAGTGAAGCGCGGACAGGGGATTATGGCTACACCTTC.

The genes are TRBV5-1 and TRBJ2-7; 8 bases agree with TRBD2. CDR3 length: 15 residues. Germline CDR1 reads SGHRS; CDR2 reads YFSETQ. With V trimmed by 2 bases and J by 3 bases, 7 bases remained unmatched. CDR3 residues: CASSFRGLAGYEQYF. CDR3 coding DNA: TGCGCCAGCAGCTTTAGAGGGCTAGCGGGCTACGAGCAGTACTTC.

V gene TRBV10-3 combines with J gene TRBJ1-1; D is perhaps TRBD1 (6 bases). The length of the CDR3 is 14 residues. V was clipped by 1 base and J by 6 bases, with 12 bases between them. Germline-derived CDR1 and CDR2 are ENHRY and SYGVKD. The CDR3 loop is CAISEYREGAEAFF. The CDR3 nucleotides are TGTGCCATCAGTGAGTACAGGGAGGGAGCTGAAGCTTTCTTT.

This clone was observed a handful of times. The chain has TRBV11-3 and TRBJ1-1; D is perhaps TRBD1 (5 bases). The germline V gene has CDR1 SGHNT and CDR2 YENEEA. Trimming shortened V by 5 bases and J by 1 base, and 17 bases separated the two germline ends. The CDR3 loop spans 16 amino acids. CDR3 sequence: CASSARQFYQNTEAFF. The DNA for the CDR3 is TGTGCCAGCAGCGCCCGACAGTTTTATCAGAACACTGAAGCTTTCTTT.

This chain uses TRBV4-3 with TRBJ1-3; 7 bases are a match to TRBD1. Trimming at V came to 1 base and at J to 3 bases, leaving 6 bases not matched to a gene. There are 16 residues in the CDR3. CDR1 LGHNA and CDR2 YSLEER come from the germline V gene. This chain's CDR3 is CASSQALGGFGNTIYF. CDR3 sequence (DNA): TGCGCCAGCAGCCAAGCGCTAGGGGGCTTTGGAAACACCATATATTTT.

This clone occurred a few times. The chain recombines TRBV7-2 with TRBJ2-7, with 7 bases matching TRBD2. The J segment lost 0 bases and the V segment lost 5 bases, leaving 7 bases of the junction unmatched. Germline CDR1 and CDR2: SGHTA and FQGNSA. There are 15 residues in the CDR3. The CDR3 loop reads CASSPGTTSSYEQYF. The CDR3 bases are TGTGCCAGCAGCCCCGGGACTACCAGCTCCTACGAGCAGTACTTC.

The rearrangement uses TRBV28 and TRBJ2-2; the D gene is possibly TRBD2 (6 bases). V was cut by 7 bases and J by 0 bases, with 18 bases left in between. Germline CDR1 and CDR2: MDHEN and SYDVKM. The CDR3 runs to 17 residues. CDR3 sequence: CASTWGGTAANTGELFF. The CDR3 nucleotides read TGTGCCAGCACCTGGGGCGGGACCGCGGCGAACACCGGGGAGCTGTTTTTT. The full variable domain, with the rest looked up from reference TRBV28 and TRBJ2-2, is DVKVTQSSRYLVKRTGEKVFLECVQDMDHENMFWYRQDPGLGLRLIYFSYDVKMKEKGDIPEGYSVSREKKERFSLILESASTNQTSMYLCASTWGGTAANTGELFFGEGSRLTVL.

The chain has TRBV25-1 and TRBJ1-3; the D is unclear. V lost 3 bases and J lost 0, with 9 bases in between. This CDR3 is built from 15 residues. From germline, CDR1 is MGHDK and CDR2 SYGVNS. The CDR3 loop is CASSDRGYSGNTIYF. In nucleotides, the CDR3 is TGTGCCAGCAGTGATCGCGGGTACTCTGGAAACACCATATATTTT.

The chain couples TRBV7-3 to TRBJ2-7; 10 positions match TRBD1. J was trimmed by 8 bases and V by 0 bases; bases with no gene match: 4. This CDR3 is built from 14 residues. Per germline, CDR1 SGHTA and CDR2 FQGTGA. Here the CDR3 DNA reads TGTGCCAGCAGCTTAACCGGGACAGGGGACAAGCAGTACTTC. This gives the protein CASSLTGTGDKQYF.

This clone was seen a handful of times. J is TRBJ1-2 and V is TRBV30; D is possibly TRBD1 (5 bases). Trimming removed 4 bases at V and 4 bases at J, with 13 bases between. The germline V gene has CDR1 GTSNPN and CDR2 SVGIG (reference sequence). The CDR3 is made up of 13 amino acids. CDR3 protein: CAWKTDGGYGYTF. The CDR3 DNA follows: TGTGCCTGGAAGACGGACGGGGGCTATGGCTACACCTTC. The full variable domain, its missing parts supplied by reference TRBV30 and TRBJ1-2, is SQTIHQWPATLVQPVGSPLSLECTVEGTSNPNLYWYRQAAGRGLQLLFYSVGIGQISSEVPQNLSASRPQDRQFILSSKKLLLSDSGFYLCAWKTDGGYGYTFGSGTRLTVV.

This clone was seen a single time. The chain joins TRBV5-6 to TRBJ2-7; TRBD1 is a possible D gene (6 bases). Trimming removed 4 bases from V and 1 base from J, with 12 bases in between. There are 14 residues in the CDR3. Germline V gives CDR1 SGHDT, CDR2 YYEEEE. For the CDR3, the DNA is TGTGCCAGCAGCCCGGACAGTTTTTCCTACGAGCAGTACTTC. It translates to CASSPDSFSYEQYF. The whole variable domain, remainder taken from reference TRBV5-6 and TRBJ2-7, is DAGVTQSPTHLIKTRGQQVTLRCSPKSGHDTVSWYQQALGQGPQFIFQYYEEEERQRGNFPDRFSGHQFPNYSSELNVNALLLGDSALYLCASSPDSFSYEQYFGPGTRLTVT.

CDR3 nucleotides: TGCAGCGGGGCCAGGGCTAGCGCGCAAGAGACCCAGTACTTC. Protein: CSGARASAQETQYF. The chain combines TRBV29-1 with TRBJ2-5, with D tentatively TRBD2 (6 bases). CDR1 SQVTM and CDR2 ANQGSEA come from the germline V gene. Trimming stripped 7 bases from V and 2 bases from J, with 17 bases between. This CDR3 comprises 14 residues. Using reference TRBV29-1 and TRBJ2-5 for the parts outside the CDR3, the full variable domain is SAVISQKPSRDICQRGTSLTIQCQVDSQVTMMFWYRQQPGQSLTLIATANQGSEATYESGFVIDKFPISRPNLTFSTLTVSNMSPEDSSIYLCSGARASAQETQYFGPGTRLLVL.

The chain combines TRBV6-5 with TRBJ2-1; tentative D call: TRBD1 (6 bases). This CDR3 region has 15 residues. Trimming left V 0 bases short and J 6 bases short, with 12 bases between. Per germline, CDR1 MNHEY and CDR2 SVGAGI. The CDR3 loop is CASSYSVGQINEQFF. CDR3 DNA sequence: TGTGCCAGCAGTTACTCGGTCGGACAGATCAATGAGCAGTTCTTC.

The chain has TRBV13 and TRBJ2-7; the match to TRBD1 covers 9 bases. In germline, CDR1 is PRHDT, CDR2 FYEKMQ (reference sequence). The ends lost 6 bases at V and 2 bases at J; junction bases unmatched: 8. This CDR3 is 15 amino acids long. The CDR3 region is CASSTLGTGTYEQYF. The CDR3 DNA is TGTGCCAGCAGTACCCTAGGGACAGGGACCTACGAGCAGTACTTC.

The gene calls are TRBV2 and TRBJ2-1, with D possibly matching TRBD1 (6 bases). Germline V gene data show CDR1 as SNHLY and CDR2 as FYNNEI. The length of the CDR3 is 13 residues. Deletions cut 1 base from V and 11 bases from J, with 12 bases between. Here the CDR3 reads CASSEEGQGKQFF. CDR3 bases: TGTGCCAGCAGTGAAGAGGGGCAGGGGAAGCAGTTCTTC.